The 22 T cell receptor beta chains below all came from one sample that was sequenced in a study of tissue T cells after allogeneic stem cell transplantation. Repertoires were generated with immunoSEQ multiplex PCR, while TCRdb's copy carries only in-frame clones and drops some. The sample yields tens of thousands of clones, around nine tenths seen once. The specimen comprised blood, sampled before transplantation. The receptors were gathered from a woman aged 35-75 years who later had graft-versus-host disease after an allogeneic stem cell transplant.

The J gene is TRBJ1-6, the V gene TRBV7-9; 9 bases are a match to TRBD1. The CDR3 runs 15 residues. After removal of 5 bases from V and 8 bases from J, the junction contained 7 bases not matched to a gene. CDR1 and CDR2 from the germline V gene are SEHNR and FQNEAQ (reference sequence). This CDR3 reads CASSPTGGIDSPLHF. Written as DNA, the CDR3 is TGTGCCAGCAGCCCTACAGGGGGCATCGATTCACCCCTCCACTTT.

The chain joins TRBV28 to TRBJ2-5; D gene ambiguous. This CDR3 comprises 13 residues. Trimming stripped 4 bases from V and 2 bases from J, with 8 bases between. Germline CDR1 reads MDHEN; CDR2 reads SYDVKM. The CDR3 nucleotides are TGTGCCAGCAGTTCAAGGATTCAAGAGACCCAGTACTTC. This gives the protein CASSSRIQETQYF. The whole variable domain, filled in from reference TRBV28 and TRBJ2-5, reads DVKVTQSSRYLVKRTGEKVFLECVQDMDHENMFWYRQDPGLGLRLIYFSYDVKMKEKGDIPEGYSVSREKKERFSLILESASTNQTSMYLCASSSRIQETQYFGPGTRLLVL.

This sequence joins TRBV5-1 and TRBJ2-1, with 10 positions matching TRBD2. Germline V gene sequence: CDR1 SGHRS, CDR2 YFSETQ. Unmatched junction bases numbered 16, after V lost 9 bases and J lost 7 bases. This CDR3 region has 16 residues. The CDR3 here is CATKQFLAGDKNEQFF. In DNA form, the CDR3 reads TGCGCCACGAAGCAGTTTCTAGCGGGAGACAAGAATGAGCAGTTCTTC.

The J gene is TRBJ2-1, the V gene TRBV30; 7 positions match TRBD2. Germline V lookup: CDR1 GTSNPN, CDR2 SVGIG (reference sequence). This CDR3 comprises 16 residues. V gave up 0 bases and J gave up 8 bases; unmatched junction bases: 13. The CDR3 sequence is CAWSVLAGVPSDEQFF. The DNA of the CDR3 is TGTGCCTGGAGTGTACTGGCGGGAGTTCCTTCCGATGAGCAGTTCTTC.

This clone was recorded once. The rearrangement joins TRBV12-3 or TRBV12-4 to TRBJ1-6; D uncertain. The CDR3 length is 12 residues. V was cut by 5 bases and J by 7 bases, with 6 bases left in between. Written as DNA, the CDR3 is TGTGCCAGCAGTCGCCAGAATTCACCCCTCCACTTT. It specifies CASSRQNSPLHF.

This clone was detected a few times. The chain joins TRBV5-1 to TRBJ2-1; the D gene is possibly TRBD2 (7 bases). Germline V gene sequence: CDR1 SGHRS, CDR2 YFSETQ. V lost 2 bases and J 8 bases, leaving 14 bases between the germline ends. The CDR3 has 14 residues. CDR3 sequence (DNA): TGCGCCAGCAGCTTTTCGTCGGGGGGCCATGAGCAGTTCTTC. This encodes CASSFSSGGHEQFF.

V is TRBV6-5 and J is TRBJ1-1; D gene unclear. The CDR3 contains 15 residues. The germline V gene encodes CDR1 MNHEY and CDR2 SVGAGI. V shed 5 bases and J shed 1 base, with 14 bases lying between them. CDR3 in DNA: TGTGCCAGCAGTAGAACCGGACGGAGGAACACTGAAGCTTTCTTT. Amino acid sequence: CASSRTGRRNTEAFF.

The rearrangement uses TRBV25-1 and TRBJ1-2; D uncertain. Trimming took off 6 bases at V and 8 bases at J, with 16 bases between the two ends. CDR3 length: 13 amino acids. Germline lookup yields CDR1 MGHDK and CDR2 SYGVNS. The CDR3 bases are TGTGCCAGCAGCATAAACACGCAACAGGGCTACACCTTC. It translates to CASSINTQQGYTF.

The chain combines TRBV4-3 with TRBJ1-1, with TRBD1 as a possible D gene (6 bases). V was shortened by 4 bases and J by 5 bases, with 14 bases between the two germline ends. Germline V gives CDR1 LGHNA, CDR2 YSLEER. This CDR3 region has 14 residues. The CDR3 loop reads CASSLQGGNTEAFF. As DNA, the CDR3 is TGCGCCAGCAGCCTACAGGGTGGGAATACTGAAGCTTTCTTT.

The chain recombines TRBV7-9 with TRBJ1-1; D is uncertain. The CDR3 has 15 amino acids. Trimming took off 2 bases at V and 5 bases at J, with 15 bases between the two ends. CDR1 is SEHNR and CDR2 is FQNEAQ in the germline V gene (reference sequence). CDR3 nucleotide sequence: TGTGCCAGCAGCTTACCCGGTGGGTGGTCGACTGAAGCTTTCTTT. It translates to CASSLPGGWSTEAFF.

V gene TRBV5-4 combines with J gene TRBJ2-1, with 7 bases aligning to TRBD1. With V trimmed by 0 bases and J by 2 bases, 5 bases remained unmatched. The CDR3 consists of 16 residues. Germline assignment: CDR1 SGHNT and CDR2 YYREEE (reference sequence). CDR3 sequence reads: CASSLGGGQAYNEQFF. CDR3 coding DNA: TGTGCCAGCAGCTTGGGAGGGGGCCAGGCCTACAATGAGCAGTTCTTC.

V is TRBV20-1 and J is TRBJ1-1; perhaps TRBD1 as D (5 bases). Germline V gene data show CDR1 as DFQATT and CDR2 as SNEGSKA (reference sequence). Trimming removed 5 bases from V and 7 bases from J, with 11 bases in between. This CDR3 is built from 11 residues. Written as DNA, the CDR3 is TGCAGTGCTGGGGGGAGAGGTGAAGCTTTCTTT. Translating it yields CSAGGRGEAFF.

This CDR3 reads CASSSPAGTEAFF. Written as DNA, the CDR3 is TGTGCCAGCAGCTCACCCGCAGGCACTGAAGCTTTCTTT. The chain is built from TRBV7-9 and TRBJ1-1; D ambiguous. CDR3 size: 13 residues. V lost 4 bases to trimming and J lost 4 bases, with 10 bases between them. Germline V gene lookup returns CDR1 SEHNR and CDR2 FQNEAQ (reference sequence).

CDR3 coding DNA: TGTGCCAGCAGCCTCCTAGCGGGAGTGTACAATGAGCAGTTCTTC. Protein: CASSLLAGVYNEQFF. The chain has TRBV7-2 and TRBJ2-1, with 10 bases that match TRBD2. From germline, CDR1 is SGHTA and CDR2 FQGNSA. With 5 bases clipped from V and 4 bases from J, the junction kept 5 bases outside the gene matches. CDR3 length: 15 residues.

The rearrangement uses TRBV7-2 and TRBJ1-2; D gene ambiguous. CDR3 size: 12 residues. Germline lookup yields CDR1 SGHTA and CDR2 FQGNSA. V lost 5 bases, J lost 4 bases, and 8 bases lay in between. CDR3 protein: CASSPNTYGYTF. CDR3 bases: TGTGCCAGCAGCCCCAATACCTATGGCTACACCTTC.

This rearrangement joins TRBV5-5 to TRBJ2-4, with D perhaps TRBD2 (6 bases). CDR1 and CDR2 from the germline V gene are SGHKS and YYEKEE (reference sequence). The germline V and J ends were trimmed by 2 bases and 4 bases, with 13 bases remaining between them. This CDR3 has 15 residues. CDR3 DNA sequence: TGTGCCAGCAGCTTCGGTAGCGGACCTAAAAACATTCAGTACTTC. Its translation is CASSFGSGPKNIQYF.

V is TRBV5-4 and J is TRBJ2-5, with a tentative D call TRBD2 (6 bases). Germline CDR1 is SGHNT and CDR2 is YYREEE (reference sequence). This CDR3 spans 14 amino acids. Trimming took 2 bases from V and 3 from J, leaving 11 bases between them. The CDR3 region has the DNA TGTGCCAGCAGCTTACCGGGACTCAAAGAGACCCAGTACTTC. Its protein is CASSLPGLKETQYF. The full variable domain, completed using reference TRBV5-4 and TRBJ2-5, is ETGVTQSPTHLIKTRGQQVTLRCSSQSGHNTVSWYQQALGQGPQFIFQYYREEENGRGNFPPRFSGLQFPNYSSELNVNALELDDSALYLCASSLPGLKETQYFGPGTRLLVL.

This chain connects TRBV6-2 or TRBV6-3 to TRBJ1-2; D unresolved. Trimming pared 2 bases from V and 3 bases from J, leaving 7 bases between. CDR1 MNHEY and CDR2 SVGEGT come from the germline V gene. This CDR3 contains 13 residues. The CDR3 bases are TGTGCCAGCAGTTACAACGGGGACTATGGCTACACCTTC. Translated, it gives CASSYNGDYGYTF.

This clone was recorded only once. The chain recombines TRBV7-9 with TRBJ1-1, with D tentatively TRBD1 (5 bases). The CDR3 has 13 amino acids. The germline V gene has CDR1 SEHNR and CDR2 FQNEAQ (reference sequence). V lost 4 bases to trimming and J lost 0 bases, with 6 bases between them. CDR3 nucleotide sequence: TGTGCCAGCAGCTGGGGCCTGAACACTGAAGCTTTCTTT. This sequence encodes CASSWGLNTEAFF. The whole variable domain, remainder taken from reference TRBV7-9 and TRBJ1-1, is DTGVSQNPRHKITKRGQNVTFRCDPISEHNRLYWYRQTLGQGPEFLTYFQNEAQLEKSRLLSDRFSAERPKGSFSTLEIQRTEQGDSAMYLCASSWGLNTEAFFGQGTRLTVV.

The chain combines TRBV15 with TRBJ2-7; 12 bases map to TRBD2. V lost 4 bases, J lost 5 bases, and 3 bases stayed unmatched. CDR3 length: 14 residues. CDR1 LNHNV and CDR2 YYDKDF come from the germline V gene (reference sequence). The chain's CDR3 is CATSTRTSGNEQYF. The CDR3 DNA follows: TGTGCCACCAGCACCCGGACTAGCGGGAACGAGCAGTACTTC.

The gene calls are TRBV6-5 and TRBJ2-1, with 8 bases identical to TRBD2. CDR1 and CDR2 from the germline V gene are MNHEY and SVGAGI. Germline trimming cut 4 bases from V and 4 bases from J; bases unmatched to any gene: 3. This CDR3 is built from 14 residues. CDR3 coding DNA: TGTGCCAGCAGTTTTGGACTAGCATACAATGAGCAGTTCTTC. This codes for CASSFGLAYNEQFF.

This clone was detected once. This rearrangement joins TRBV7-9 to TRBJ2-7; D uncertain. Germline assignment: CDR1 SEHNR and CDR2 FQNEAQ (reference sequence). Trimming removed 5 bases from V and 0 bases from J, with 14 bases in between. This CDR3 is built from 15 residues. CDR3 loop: CASSSRRSPSYEQYF. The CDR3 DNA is TGTGCCAGCAGCAGCCGAAGGTCCCCCTCCTACGAGCAGTACTTC.